This T cell receptor beta chain was sequenced in a study of T cell clonotyping in hematopoietic cell transplantation. Study-wide results and limits: Graft donor and pretransplant recipient Inverse Simpson Index values predicted broader posttransplant TCR diversity. At the given depth, recipient repertoires were over 95% de novo clonotypes. Pathologically expanded recipient clonotypes increased progressively from day 30 to day 180 as diversity fell. Without cell sorting, CD4 versus CD8 contributions remain unresolved.

V gave up 6 bases and J gave up 5 bases, with 16 bases separating them. CDR3 size: 15 residues. Germline-derived CDR1 and CDR2 are MNHEY and SMNVEV (reference sequence). This clone has a single count. What it binds is not known. TCRdb's copy holds only in-frame clones and misses some; the assay was immunoSEQ multiplex PCR. Found here are roughly 42,000 clones, 94% of them singletons; the top ten hold 0.85% to 0.9%. V and J are TRBV27 and TRBJ2-2; weak D call: TRBD2 (7 bases). Sequenced material: peripheral blood mononuclear cells. The origin of this receptor is a woman in her 50s in good health. Some clones in this sample may be carry-over from other donors' samples. The chain's CDR3 is CASRIPGGPTGELFF. CDR3 DNA sequence: TGTGCCAGCAGGATACCGGGGGGCCCTACCGGGGAGCTGTTTTTT.